Listed here are 6 T cell receptor beta chains from one sample, sequenced in a study of blood T cell repertoires in COVID-19. Profiled with immunoSEQ multiplex PCR; TCRdb holds only in-frame clones, not every one. The repertoire includes roughly 200,000 clones, 80% to 90% of them detected once, and 4.5% to 5% sits in the top ten. The sequenced sample consisted of peripheral blood. Receptors originate from a woman older than 75 with acute or convalescent COVID-19.

The chain carries TRBV28 and TRBJ2-7; 9 nucleotides agree with TRBD1. Germline loops: CDR1 MDHEN, CDR2 SYDVKM. The J segment lost 3 bases and the V segment lost 1 base, leaving 7 bases of the junction unmatched. This CDR3 comprises 16 residues. CDR3 protein: CASSLLGTGLYYEQYF. Here the CDR3 DNA reads TGTGCCAGCAGTTTATTAGGGACAGGGCTCTACTACGAGCAGTACTTC.

This chain connects TRBV6-1 to TRBJ2-1; weak D call: TRBD1 (6 bases). This CDR3 comprises 17 residues. The V and J ends lost 2 bases and 6 bases respectively, with 20 bases between them. The germline V gene encodes CDR1 MNHNS and CDR2 SASEGT. CDR3 in DNA: TGTGCCAGCAGTGAAAATCCCCCCTGGAGAGGGGGCAATGAGCAGTTCTTC. Its protein is CASSENPPWRGGNEQFF.

This chain uses TRBV20-1 with TRBJ1-2; D may be TRBD1 (6 bases). The CDR3 extends over 11 amino acids. The V end was cut by 3 bases, the J end by 8 bases, with 10 bases between. CDR1 DFQATT and CDR2 SNEGSKA come from the germline V gene (reference sequence). CDR3 residues: CSARTGAGYTF. In DNA form, the CDR3 reads TGCAGTGCTAGGACAGGCGCCGGCTACACCTTC.

The chain couples TRBV7-2 to TRBJ2-3; 16 nucleotides line up with TRBD2. The ends lost 0 bases at V and 7 bases at J; junction bases unmatched: 13. Germline values: CDR1 SGHTA, CDR2 FQGNSA. CDR3 length: 20 amino acids. CDR3 protein: CASSLAPGLAGGGLRNTQYF. CDR3 DNA: TGTGCCAGCAGCTTAGCCCCGGGACTAGCGGGAGGGGGCCTACGGAATACGCAGTATTTT.

The CDR3 protein is CASSFRPGPDGRIVNSPLHF. In nucleotides, the CDR3 is TGCGCCAGCAGTTTCAGACCGGGTCCAGACGGGAGGATTGTTAATTCACCCCTCCACTTT. This chain joins TRBV10-1 and TRBJ1-6; D ambiguous. Germline CDR1 WNHNN, CDR2 SYGVQD (reference sequence). The length of the CDR3 is 20 residues. V was cut by 5 bases and J by 6 bases, with 29 bases left in between.

This chain uses TRBV19 with TRBJ2-4; 7 positions agree with TRBD1. The junction had 12 bases not matched to a gene; V was cut back by 5 bases and J by 5 bases. The CDR3 spans 16 residues. Germline lookup yields CDR1 LNHDA and CDR2 SQIVND (reference sequence). DNA of the CDR3: TGTGCCAGTAGTCTTAAGACAGGGTGGCTTGAAAACATTCAGTACTTC. Translating gives CASSLKTGWLENIQYF.